The 5 T cell receptor beta chains below were found in one sample sequenced in a study of Graves' ophthalmopathy and Graves' hyperthyroidism. The sequenced template was RNA, covering the TCR beta CDR3 region. First-round RT-PCR relied on HTBI primers, and a second-round multiplex PCR came next. TCRdb re-analysed the multiplex PCR reads in MiXCR, keeping a single row per CDR3 protein. The top ten hold about 4.6% of the sample, which has around 520,000 distinct CDR3 sequences, less than 45% seen once. The specimen was peripheral blood or thyroid tissue (not recorded which). The receptors come from an adult man with Graves' hyperthyroidism.

This clonotype occurred many times. The chain is built from TRBV4-1 and TRBJ1-2; 7 nucleotides match TRBD1. The CDR3 contains 14 residues. V was clipped by 1 base and J by 3 bases; unmatched bases: 2. CDR1 and CDR2 from the germline V gene are MGHRA and YSYEKL. CDR3 sequence reads: CASSQVQGDYGYTF. The CDR3 bases are TGCGCCAGCAGCCAAGTGCAGGGGGACTATGGCTACACCTTC.

The CDR3 loop is CASRRGQGQHEAFF. Here the CDR3 DNA reads TGTGCCAGCAGGAGAGGACAGGGCCAACATGAAGCTTTCTTT. The rearrangement uses TRBV6-5 and TRBJ1-1; 8 bases fit TRBD1. The CDR3 totals 14 residues. Germline V gives CDR1 MNHEY, CDR2 SVGAGI. V shed 6 bases and J 7 bases; nucleotides not matched to a gene: 10.

The chain links TRBV27 to TRBJ2-7; D is uncertain. The germline gives CDR1 MNHEY, CDR2 SMNVEV (reference sequence). V lost 3 bases to trimming and J lost 6 bases, with 15 bases between them. This CDR3 has 14 residues. The CDR3 coding sequence is TGTGCCAGCAGTTTCGGACGGACCATTGGCGAGCAGTACTTC. Translated: CASSFGRTIGEQYF.

This clonotype was recorded at least ten times. The V and J genes are TRBV7-9 and TRBJ2-7; D uncertain. Between the trimmed V and J ends, which lost 0 bases and 6 bases, there was a span of 6 bases. CDR3 length: 12 amino acids. Germline CDR1 and CDR2: SEHNR and FQNEAQ (reference sequence). The CDR3 nucleotides read TGTGCCAGCAGCTTAGCGCGCGGCGAGCAGTACTTC. This encodes CASSLARGEQYF.

In this sample, this clonotype turned up once. The chain recombines TRBV10-3 with TRBJ1-2; D not resolved. CDR1 and CDR2 from the germline V gene are ENHRY and SYGVKD. The CDR3 runs to 12 residues. V dropped 10 bases and J dropped 4 bases, with 13 bases sitting between them. The DNA of the CDR3 is TGTGCCACTCCATCCGGGAGCTATGGCTACACCTTC. This translates into CATPSGSYGYTF.